The rows below give T cell receptor beta chains drawn from one sample of a study of OX40 agonist ivuxolimab in advanced cancers. Profiling relied on immunoSEQ multiplex PCR, and the TCRdb table lists in-frame clones only, not all of them. Among tens of thousands of clones listed, 65% to 75% were seen once. This specimen consisted of CD4+ or CD8+ T cells sorted from blood, obtained in a trial of the OX40 agonist ivuxolimab. These receptors were collected from an adult with an advanced solid tumor such as melanoma, head and neck, liver or kidney cancer. Both conserved end residues are part of each CDR3. The order of the fields is clone size, J gene, D gene, V gene, CDR3 length, CDR3 DNA, CDR3 protein. A D gene is named only where the DNA matches it firmly. Some rows have no size entry. The others give once, few or many, or a class for an expanded clone.

>few|TRBJ1-1|NA|TRBV15|15
TGTGCCACCAGCAGAGATCGGGGACACAACACTGAAGCTTTCTTT
CATSRDRGHNTEAFF
>NA|TRBJ1-5|NA|TRBV5-8|14
TGTGCCAGCAGCCGGGACCCCGGGAACCAGCCCCAGCATTTT
CASSRDPGNQPQHF
>NA|TRBJ1-3|NA|TRBV5-6|13
TGTGCCAGCAGCTTGGCGAGGGTAAACACCATATATTTT
CASSLARVNTIYF
>NA|TRBJ2-1|TRBD1|TRBV4-1|13
TGCGCCAGCAGCCAAGATTCCGGGACAGGGAGGTTCTTC
CASSQDSGTGRFF
>NA|TRBJ1-5|NA|TRBV29-1|13
TGCAGCGTTGCGGGGGGCCCCAATCAGCCCCAGCATTTT
CSVAGGPNQPQHF
>NA|TRBJ1-4|TRBD1|TRBV23-1|16
TGCGCCAGCAGTCACTCGAGGGACAGGGAAGGTGAAAAACTGTTTTTT
CASSHSRDREGEKLFF
>NA|TRBJ2-6|NA|TRBV5-4|18
TGTGCCAGCAGCTCTCCGGGGCTTCTTTTCTCTGGGGCCAACGTCCTGACTTTC
CASSSPGLLFSGANVLTF
>few|TRBJ1-4|TRBD1|TRBV7-6|15
TGTGCCAGCAGCTTATCATCAGGGGGCCTTGAAAAACTGTTTTTT
CASSLSSGGLEKLFF
>NA|TRBJ2-3|TRBD2|TRBV5-4|15
TGTGCCAGCGGGCGGTCTAGCGGGGGTCAAGATACGCAGTATTTT
CASGRSSGGQDTQYF
>NA|TRBJ2-1|NA|TRBV28|17
TGTGCCAGCAGTCCAACAACCGGACAGCCGGGGGGCGGTGAGCAGTTCTTC
CASSPTTGQPGGGEQFF
>many|TRBJ1-4|TRBD1|TRBV11-2|14
TGTGCCAGCAGCCGGGTAGGGGGCCGGGAAAAACTGTTTTTT
CASSRVGGREKLFF
>NA|TRBJ1-1|NA|TRBV7-9|11
TGTGCCAGCAGCTTACAATTGATGGCTTTCTTT
CASSLQLMAFF
>NA|TRBJ2-3|TRBD2|TRBV4-2|16
TGTGCCAGCAGCCAAGGTGTCGGGGGGGCCGAAGATACGCAGTATTTT
CASSQGVGGAEDTQYF
>few|TRBJ2-2|NA|TRBV19|14
TGTGCCAGTAGTCTCGGGGCAAGCACCGGGGAGCTGTTTTTT
CASSLGASTGELFF
>NA|TRBJ1-6|TRBD1|TRBV30|13
TGTGCCTGGAGAGGGACAGCGGGTTCACCCCTCCACTTT
CAWRGTAGSPLHF
>NA|TRBJ1-5|NA|TRBV19|14
TGTGCCAGTACTCAGAGCGGGGCGAATCAGCCCCAGCATTTT
CASTQSGANQPQHF
>NA|TRBJ2-3|NA|TRBV29-1|13
TGCAGTTCTGTGGGGTTTATAACAGATACGCAGTATTTT
CSSVGFITDTQYF
>NA|TRBJ2-4|TRBD1|TRBV19|11
TGTGCCAGCGCCTGGGACAGTTTTTTGTACTTC
CASAWDSFLYF
>NA|TRBJ2-5|NA|TRBV20-1|11
TGCAGTGCTAGAGACCAGTTGGACCAGTACTTC
CSARDQLDQYF
>NA|TRBJ1-6|TRBD1|TRBV5-6|16
TGTGCCAGCAGCGGGGGACAGGGGGTAGGCAATTCACCCCTCCACTTT
CASSGGQGVGNSPLHF
>NA|TRBJ1-2|NA|TRBV5-1|15
TGCGCCAGCAGCTTGGGGGGCGAGGGTAACTATGGCTACACCTTC
CASSLGGEGNYGYTF
>NA|TRBJ1-2|NA|TRBV4-1|12
TGCGCCAGCAGCCAAGTAGGGACGGGCTACACCTTC
CASSQVGTGYTF
>few|TRBJ1-6|NA|TRBV25-1|13
TGTGCCAGCAGTGACAGGGGAAATTCACCCCTCCACTTT
CASSDRGNSPLHF
>NA|TRBJ1-6|NA|TRBV7-6|14
TGTGCCAGCAGCCCCAACCCAGACTATTCACCCCTCCACTTT
CASSPNPDYSPLHF
>NA|TRBJ2-1|TRBD2|TRBV7-2|15
TGTGCCAGCAGCTTAGATGGGACTAGCTGGAATGAGCAGTTCTTC
CASSLDGTSWNEQFF
>NA|TRBJ2-3|TRBD2|TRBV5-6|14
TGTGCCAGCAGGCTAGCGGGGGGATCGGATACGCAGTATTTT
CASRLAGGSDTQYF
>once|TRBJ1-5|NA|TRBV18|16
TGTGCCAGCTCACCACTCAGGGGAGGCAGCAATCAGCCCCAGCATTTT
CASSPLRGGSNQPQHF
>NA|TRBJ1-5|TRBD1|TRBV7-6|15
TGTGCCAGCAGCCCGGGGACAGCCCTCAATCAGCCCCAGCATTTT
CASSPGTALNQPQHF
>NA|TRBJ1-2|NA|TRBV6-4|13
TGTGCCAGCAGTGCAACAGGGATGGATGGCTACACCTTC
CASSATGMDGYTF
>NA|TRBJ1-5|NA|TRBV7-6|13
TGTGCCAGCAGCTTAGGAGGGAGCCAGCCCCAGCATTTT
CASSLGGSQPQHF
>NA|TRBJ1-1|NA|TRBV11-2|13
TGTGCCAGCAGCTTAGAATCCGGGGCCACAACTTTCTTT
CASSLESGATTFF
>NA|TRBJ1-1|NA|TRBV6-6|12
TGTGCCAGCAGTTGGGATAACACTGAAGCTTTCTTT
CASSWDNTEAFF
>NA|TRBJ2-3|NA|TRBV7-9|15
TGTGCCAGCAGCTTAGCCCTGGGCGGGCAGGTCACGCAGTATTTT
CASSLALGGQVTQYF
>once|TRBJ2-1|TRBD2|TRBV10-3|12
TGTGCCACCAGCGGGGTAAGGGATGAGCAGTTCTTC
CATSGVRDEQFF
>NA|TRBJ2-5|NA|TRBV6-5|14
TGTGCCAGCAGTTACGGAGCGGTTCAAGAGACCCAGTACTTC
CASSYGAVQETQYF
>NA|TRBJ2-1|TRBD1|TRBV7-9|15
TGTGCCAGCAGTGCATTGGACAGGGCCTCGGATGAGCAGTTCTTC
CASSALDRASDEQFF
>NA|TRBJ1-1|TRBD1|TRBV6-5|15
TGTGCCAGCAGCCGAAAGGGACAGGGGAACACTGAAGCTTTCTTT
CASSRKGQGNTEAFF
>NA|TRBJ2-3|NA|TRBV5-6|14
TGTGCCAGCAGCTTGGGAATGGGGACAGATACGCAGTATTTT
CASSLGMGTDTQYF
>NA|TRBJ1-2|NA|TRBV29-1|10
TGCAGCGCCCAACAGGGTGCCTACACCTTC
CSAQQGAYTF
>NA|TRBJ1-1|TRBD1|TRBV6-5|15
TGTGCCAGCACCACGCAGGACAGGGGGAACACTGAAGCTTTCTTT
CASTTQDRGNTEAFF
>NA|TRBJ2-3|TRBD2|TRBV10-3|15
TGTGCCATCGCTCTAGCGGGGGGAGGCACAGATACGCAGTATTTT
CAIALAGGGTDTQYF
>NA|TRBJ1-2|NA|TRBV27|14
TGTGCCAGCAGTTTACGGAGTGGGGACTATGGCTACACCTTC
CASSLRSGDYGYTF
>NA|TRBJ1-1|TRBD1|TRBV28|15
TGTGCCACGGATGACTCGACAGGGATGAACACTGAAGCTTTCTTT
CATDDSTGMNTEAFF
>NA|TRBJ1-1|NA|TRBV29-1|12
TGCAGCGTTTCGACGGGAAACACTGAAGCTTTCTTT
CSVSTGNTEAFF
>NA|TRBJ2-5|TRBD2|TRBV28|14
TGTGCCAGCAAACTAGCGGGGGAGCAAGAGACCCAGTACTTC
CASKLAGEQETQYF
>few|TRBJ2-1|TRBD2|TRBV4-1|17
TGCGCCAGCAGCCCGGGGTGGGGGACTAGAGAATACAATGAGCAGTTCTTC
CASSPGWGTREYNEQFF
>NA|TRBJ2-1|TRBD1|TRBV5-1|14
TGCGCCAGCAGCGCAGGGGGTTATTACAATGAGCAGTTCTTC
CASSAGGYYNEQFF